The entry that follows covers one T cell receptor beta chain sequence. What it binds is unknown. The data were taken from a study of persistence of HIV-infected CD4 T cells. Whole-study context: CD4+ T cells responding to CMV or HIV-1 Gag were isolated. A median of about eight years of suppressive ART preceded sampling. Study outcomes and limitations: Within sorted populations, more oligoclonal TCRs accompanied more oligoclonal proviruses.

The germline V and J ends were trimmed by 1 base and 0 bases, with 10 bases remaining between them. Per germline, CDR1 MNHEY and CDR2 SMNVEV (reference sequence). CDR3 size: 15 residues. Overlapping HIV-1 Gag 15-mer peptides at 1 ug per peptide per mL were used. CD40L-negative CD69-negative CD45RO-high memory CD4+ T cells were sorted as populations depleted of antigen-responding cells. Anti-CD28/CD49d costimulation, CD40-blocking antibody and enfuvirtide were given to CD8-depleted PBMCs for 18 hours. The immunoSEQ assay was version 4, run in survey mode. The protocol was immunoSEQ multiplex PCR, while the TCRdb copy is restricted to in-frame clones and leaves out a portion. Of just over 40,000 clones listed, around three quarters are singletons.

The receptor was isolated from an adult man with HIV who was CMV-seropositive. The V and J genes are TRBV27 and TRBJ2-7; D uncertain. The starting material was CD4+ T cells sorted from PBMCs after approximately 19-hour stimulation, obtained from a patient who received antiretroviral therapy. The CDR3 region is CASSLFLSGSYEQYF. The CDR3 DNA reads TGTGCCAGCAGTTTATTTCTTTCCGGCTCCTACGAGCAGTACTTC.